This T cell receptor beta chain was captured in a study of beta chain features in type 1 diabetes. The investigators reverse transcribed all of the isolated RNA, so they sequenced expressed TCRB transcripts. Generated by immunoSEQ multiplex PCR, the TCRdb table keeps only in-frame clones and is missing some. The data hold about 240,000 clones, with roughly 30% observed a single time. V dropped 6 bases and J dropped 4 bases, with 15 bases sitting between them. Germline V gene lookup returns CDR1 MNHEY and CDR2 SMNVEV (reference sequence). This CDR3 has 14 amino acids. The chain employs TRBV27 and TRBJ2-5; a weak D match, TRBD2 (5 bases). This TCR was sampled from a man aged 25-40 years in good health. Material for sequencing was central memory CD4+ T cells from blood. The CDR3 sequence is CASSLRRGRETQYF. The CDR3 DNA sequence: TGTGCCAGCAGCCTTCGACGAGGGCGAGAGACCCAGTACTTC.